This is a list of T cell receptor beta chains from one sample in a study of blood T cell repertoires in COVID-19. Only in-frame clones appear in the TCRdb table, and some are missing; sequencing was by immunoSEQ multiplex PCR. Of roughly 45,000 clones detected, more than 85% appear once; the ten largest clones hold over 0.95%. The sequencing input was peripheral blood. The source is a man in his sixties with COVID-19, enrolled during active disease. CDR3s include the opening cysteine and the closing phenylalanine or tryptophan. Each record gives: V gene, J gene, clone size, D gene, CDR3 DNA, CDR3 protein. D genes are given only for firm matches. The size field is filled for only some rows; it gives once, few, many or a size class.

>TRBV12-5|TRBJ1-2|.|.
TGTGCTAGTGGTTTGACCCTGCGGGGAGGGGTCGATGGCTACACCTTC
CASGLTLRGGVDGYTF
>TRBV12-3/TRBV12-4|TRBJ2-7|.|.
TGCCAGAACAGAGTCTCCTACGAGCAGTACTTC
CQNRVSYEQYF
>TRBV6-6|TRBJ2-1|.|TRBD2
TGTGCCAGCAGTTCGGCTAGCGGGGGGCGGGACAATGAGCAGTTCTTC
CASSSASGGRDNEQFF
>TRBV3-1/TRBV3-2|TRBJ1-2|once|TRBD1
TGTGCCAGCAGCCAAGGACAGGGTACGAACTATGGCTACACCTTC
CASSQGQGTNYGYTF
>TRBV5-1|TRBJ1-2|.|.
TGCGCCAGCAGCTTGGTCCAGGGTGGCTATGGCTACACCTTC
CASSLVQGGYGYTF
>TRBV30|TRBJ2-4|.|TRBD2
TGTGCCTGGGGACTAGCGGGTGACATTCAGTACTTC
CAWGLAGDIQYF
>TRBV2|TRBJ1-1|.|TRBD1
TGTGCCAGCATATCGGACAGGGGATTGGCTGAAGCTTTCTTT
CASISDRGLAEAFF
>TRBV5-1|TRBJ1-1|once|TRBD1
TGCGCCAGCAGACTGACGACAGGGCGGACTGAAGCTTTCTTT
CASRLTTGRTEAFF
>TRBV19|TRBJ2-2|.|TRBD1
TGTGCCAGTAGTATCACAGGGGGGCGCACCGGGGAGCTGTTTTTT
CASSITGGRTGELFF
>TRBV28|TRBJ2-3|.|TRBD1
TGTGCCAGCAGGTACCCCGGGACAGGGTCAGATACGCAGTATTTT
CASRYPGTGSDTQYF
>TRBV19|TRBJ1-2|.|.
TGTGCCAGTAGTATCGGGTGGTCGGGGGGCGCGTCTGGCTACACCTTC
CASSIGWSGGASGYTF
>TRBV25-1|TRBJ1-6|few|.
TGTGCCAGCAGTGAGGCAGGTAGCTCCTATAATTCACCCCTCCACTTT
CASSEAGSSYNSPLHF
>TRBV25-1|TRBJ2-7|.|TRBD2
TGTGCCAGCAGCCGATCTAGCGGGAGCTACGAGCAGTACTTC
CASSRSSGSYEQYF
>TRBV7-9|TRBJ1-2|.|.
TGTGCCACCAAGGGGCGGACATCGGGTGATGGCTACACCTTC
CATKGRTSGDGYTF
>TRBV18|TRBJ2-3|.|TRBD2
TGTGCCAGCTCACTTACTAGCGTCACAGATACGCAGTATTTT
CASSLTSVTDTQYF
>TRBV19|TRBJ1-5|.|TRBD1
TGTGCCAGTAGTCCCATGGGCCCAGGGGGTCAGCCCCAGCATTTT
CASSPMGPGGQPQHF
>TRBV30|TRBJ1-1|.|.
TGTGCCTGGAAAGGAGGGACGAACACTGAAGCTTTCTTT
CAWKGGTNTEAFF
>TRBV18|TRBJ1-5|.|TRBD1
TGTGCCAGCTCAGGACAGGGGATGTATCAGCCCCAGCATTTT
CASSGQGMYQPQHF
>TRBV28|TRBJ2-7|few|TRBD1
TGTGCCAGCAGTGACAGGGTAGGGGAGCAGTACTTC
CASSDRVGEQYF
>TRBV28|TRBJ1-1|.|.
TGTGCCAGCAGTTTAGGGGCAACCCAGGGCACTGAAGCTTTCTTT
CASSLGATQGTEAFF
>TRBV27|TRBJ1-5|.|.
TGTGCCAGCAGCTACGGGGTTGGCAATCAGCCCCAGCATTTT
CASSYGVGNQPQHF
>TRBV11-2|TRBJ2-5|.|TRBD2
TGTGCCAGCAGCCCCCGTAGCGGGAGAACATCTGAGACCCAGTACTTC
CASSPRSGRTSETQYF
>TRBV27|TRBJ1-5|.|.
TGTGCCAGCAGTTTCCTCCCGACAGGCCCCTATAGCAATCAGCCCCAGCATTTT
CASSFLPTGPYSNQPQHF
>TRBV30|TRBJ2-2|.|TRBD2
TGTGCCTGGAGCCTGACGGGAGGGTATTCCGGGGAGCTGTTTTTT
CAWSLTGGYSGELFF
>TRBV19|TRBJ2-1|.|.
TGTGCCAGTAGTCCCTCCTGGGCCAATGAGCAGTTCTTC
CASSPSWANEQFF
>TRBV4-2|TRBJ2-2|.|.
TGTGCCAGCAGCCAAGAAAGGACAAGGAACACCGGGGAGCTGTTTTTT
CASSQERTRNTGELFF
>TRBV7-6|TRBJ2-2|.|.
TGTGCCAGCAGCTCCTCCTGGAGCGGGGAGCTGTTTTTT
CASSSSWSGELFF
>TRBV28|TRBJ2-2|.|TRBD2
TGTGCCAGCAGTTTAGGGACTAGCGGGAGGTGGCAGGACACCGGGGAGCTGTTTTTT
CASSLGTSGRWQDTGELFF
>TRBV11-1|TRBJ1-2|.|TRBD1
TGTGCCAGCAGCTCGGACAGGGGGTATGGCTACACCTTC
CASSSDRGYGYTF
>TRBV3-1/TRBV3-2|TRBJ1-2|.|TRBD1
TGTGCCAGCAGCCAAGTTACTACGACAGGGGCCGGCGGCTACACCTTC
CASSQVTTTGAGGYTF
>TRBV25-1|TRBJ1-2|.|.
TGTGCCAGCAGTGAACCCGGAGCAGCCAGCTATGGCTACACCTTC
CASSEPGAASYGYTF
>TRBV28|TRBJ1-4|.|TRBD1
TGTGCCAGCCTCGCAGGACAGGGGGGAAAACTGTTTTTT
CASLAGQGGKLFF
>TRBV5-3|TRBJ2-7|.|TRBD2
TGTGCCAGAAGCTTGGTGGACGGGACTAGCGACTCCTACGAGCAGTACTTC
CARSLVDGTSDSYEQYF
>TRBV5-1|TRBJ1-6|.|.
TGCGCCAGCAGCTTGTCTCTTGTGGGGGGTGGGGATTCACCCCTCCACTTT
CASSLSLVGGGDSPLHF
>TRBV11-2|TRBJ2-7|.|TRBD1
TGTGCCAGCAGCTTTGGACAGGGGGCCACCTACGAGCAGTACTTC
CASSFGQGATYEQYF
>TRBV4-1|TRBJ1-2|.|.
TGCGCCAGCAGCCAAGCGGATTCTCCCAGCTTGGCGGGACTATACTATGGCTACACCTTC
CASSQADSPSLAGLYYGYTF